This TCR beta chain was sequenced for a study of blood T cell repertoires in COVID-19. Looking at the study overall: Whether acute or convalescent, the COVID-19 samples came from the United States, Italy and Spain. Sources were T cells, B-cell-depleted T cells, or PBMCs; the material itself was cDNA or gDNA.

Methods used by the authors: Reference gene primers were amplified, and this amplification served to estimate nucleated cell counts. Sequenced by immunoSEQ multiplex PCR; TCRdb stores in-frame clones only, minus some. V and J calls plus clone size are reproduced from that table; the DNA served to infer D and trimming. Seen here are 200,000 to 250,000 clones, approximately 86% observed once, and the top ten hold 3% to 4.5%. This receptor was taken from a woman over 75 with acute or convalescent COVID-19. Sequencing was done on a sample of peripheral blood.

For the CDR3, the DNA is TGTGCCAGCAGTGAAGGACAGGGCGGTAGGGAGCCCCAGCATTTT. This sequence encodes CASSEGQGGREPQHF. The chain has TRBV2 and TRBJ1-5, with TRBD1 identical over 7 bases. Germline CDR1 SNHLY, CDR2 FYNNEI. There are 15 residues in the CDR3. The V and J ends lost 1 base and 8 bases, in that order; junction bases with no gene match: 8.